This TCR beta chain is from a study of CD8 T cells in ankylosing spondylitis. Study-level points and caveats: Disease-linked clones had a CD8+ phenotype and relatively low frequency in peripheral blood.

Regarding this clonotype: Its antigen is not known.

Preparation of TCR beta libraries was done by quantitative 5'-RACE with molecular barcodes. MiXCR was run by TCRdb on the 5' RACE reads, yielding one entry per CDR3 protein. The sample records some 30,000 distinct CDR3 sequences, approximately 15% being singletons. Trimming shortened V by 3 bases and J by 1 base, and 8 bases separated the two germline ends. CDR3 length: 14 residues. Germline values: CDR1 SGHTA, CDR2 FQGNSA. The V call is TRBV7-2, the J call TRBJ2-3; no clear D gene. The sequence came from a male donor with ankylosing spondylitis or in good health (not recorded which). The sequencing input was blood. CDR3 region: CASSFNRGTDTQYF. The CDR3 nucleotides read TGTGCCAGCAGCTTTAATCGGGGCACAGATACGCAGTATTTT. Together with reference TRBV7-2 and TRBJ2-3, the CDR3 gives the full variable domain: GAGVSQSPSNKVTEKGKDVELRCDPISGHTALYWYRQSLGQGLEFLIYFQGNSAPDKSGLPSDRFSAERTGGSVSTLTIQRTQQEDSAVYLCASSFNRGTDTQYFGPGTRLTVL.